The text below deals with one TCR beta chain. TCRdb keeps only in-frame clones here, not all; method: immunoSEQ multiplex PCR. The sample consists of tens of thousands of clones, over 75% of them appearing once. The data were taken from a study of blood T cell repertoires in COVID-19. Germline CDR1 and CDR2: SGHRS and YFSETQ. This CDR3 has 14 residues. Trimming took 4 bases from V and 8 from J, leaving 18 bases between them. Sequenced: peripheral blood. This sequence originates from a middle-aged man with acute or convalescent COVID-19. The chain employs TRBV5-1 and TRBJ2-5, with D tentatively TRBD2 (6 bases). Here the CDR3 DNA reads TGCGCCAGCAGCCGGGACTCAGGACCGGGAACCCAGTACTTC. This gives the protein CASSRDSGPGTQYF.